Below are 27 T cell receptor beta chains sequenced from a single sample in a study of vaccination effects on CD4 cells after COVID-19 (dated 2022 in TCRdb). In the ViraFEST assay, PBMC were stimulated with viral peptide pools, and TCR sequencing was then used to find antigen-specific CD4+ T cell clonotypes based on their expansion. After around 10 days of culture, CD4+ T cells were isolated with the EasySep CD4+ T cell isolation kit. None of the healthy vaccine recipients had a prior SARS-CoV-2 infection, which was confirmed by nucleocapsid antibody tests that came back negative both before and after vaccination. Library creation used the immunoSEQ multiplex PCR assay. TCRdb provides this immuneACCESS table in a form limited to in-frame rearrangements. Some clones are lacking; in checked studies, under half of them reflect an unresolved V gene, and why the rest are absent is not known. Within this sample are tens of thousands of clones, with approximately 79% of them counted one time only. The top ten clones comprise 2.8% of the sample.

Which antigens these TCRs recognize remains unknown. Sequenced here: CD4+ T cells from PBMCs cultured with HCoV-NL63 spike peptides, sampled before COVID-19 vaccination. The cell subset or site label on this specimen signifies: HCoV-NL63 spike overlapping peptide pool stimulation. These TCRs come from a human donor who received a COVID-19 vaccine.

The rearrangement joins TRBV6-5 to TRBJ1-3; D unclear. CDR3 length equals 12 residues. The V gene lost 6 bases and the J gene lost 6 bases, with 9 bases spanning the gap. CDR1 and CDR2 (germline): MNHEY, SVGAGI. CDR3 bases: TGTGCCAGCAGGGATATATTAAACACCATATATTTT. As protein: CASRDILNTIYF.

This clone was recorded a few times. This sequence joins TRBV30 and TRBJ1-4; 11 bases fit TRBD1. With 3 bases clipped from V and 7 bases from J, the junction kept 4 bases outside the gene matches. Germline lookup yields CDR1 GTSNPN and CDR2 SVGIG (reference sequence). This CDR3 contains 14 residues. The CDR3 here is CAWRGTGGAEKLFF. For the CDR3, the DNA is TGTGCCTGGAGGGGGACAGGGGGAGCTGAAAAACTGTTTTTT.

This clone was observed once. The CDR3 DNA reads TGTGCCAGCAGGTCTTTAGCAAACACTGAAGCTTTCTTT. It encodes CASRSLANTEAFF. This sequence joins TRBV5-4 and TRBJ1-1, with D hard to call. Trimming took 5 bases from V and 2 from J, leaving 10 bases between them. Germline CDR1 SGHNT, CDR2 YYREEE (reference sequence). The CDR3 loop spans 13 amino acids.

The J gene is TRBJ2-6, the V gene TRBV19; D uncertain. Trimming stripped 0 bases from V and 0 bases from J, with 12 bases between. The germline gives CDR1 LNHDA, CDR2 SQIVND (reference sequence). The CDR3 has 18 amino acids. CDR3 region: CASSIDRRSPSGANVLTF. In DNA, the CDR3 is TGTGCCAGTAGTATAGATCGGCGCAGCCCCTCTGGGGCCAACGTCCTGACTTTC.

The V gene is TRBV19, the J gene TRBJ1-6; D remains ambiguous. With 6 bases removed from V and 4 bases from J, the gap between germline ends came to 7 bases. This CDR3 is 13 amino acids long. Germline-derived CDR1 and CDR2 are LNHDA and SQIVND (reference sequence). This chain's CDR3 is CASSSVYNSPLHF. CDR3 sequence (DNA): TGTGCCAGTAGCTCGGTATATAATTCACCCCTCCACTTT.

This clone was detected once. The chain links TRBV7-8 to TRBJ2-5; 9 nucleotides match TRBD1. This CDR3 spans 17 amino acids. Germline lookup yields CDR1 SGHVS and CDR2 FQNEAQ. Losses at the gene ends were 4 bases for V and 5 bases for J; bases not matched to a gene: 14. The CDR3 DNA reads TGTGCCAGCAGCTCCCGGACAGGGGCCACTTCGGGGGAGACCCAGTACTTC. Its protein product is CASSSRTGATSGETQYF.

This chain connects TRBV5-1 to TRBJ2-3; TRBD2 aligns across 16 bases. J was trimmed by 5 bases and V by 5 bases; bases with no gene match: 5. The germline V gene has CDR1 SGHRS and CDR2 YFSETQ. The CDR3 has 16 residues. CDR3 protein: CASSGTSGGAIDTQYF. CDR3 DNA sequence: TGCGCCAGCAGTGGGACTAGCGGGGGGGCCATAGATACGCAGTATTTT.

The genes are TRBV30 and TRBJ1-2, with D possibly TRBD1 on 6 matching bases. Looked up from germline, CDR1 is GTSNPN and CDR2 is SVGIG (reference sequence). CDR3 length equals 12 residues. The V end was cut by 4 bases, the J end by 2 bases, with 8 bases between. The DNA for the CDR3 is TGTGCCTGGACCCAGGGGAACTATGGCTACACCTTC. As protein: CAWTQGNYGYTF.

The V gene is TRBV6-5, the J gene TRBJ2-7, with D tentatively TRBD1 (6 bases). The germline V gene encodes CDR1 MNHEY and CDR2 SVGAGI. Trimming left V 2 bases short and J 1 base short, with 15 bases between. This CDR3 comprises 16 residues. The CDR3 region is CASSYEGESPSYEQYV. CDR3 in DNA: TGTGCCAGCAGTTACGAGGGGGAATCTCCTTCCTACGAGCAGTACGTC.

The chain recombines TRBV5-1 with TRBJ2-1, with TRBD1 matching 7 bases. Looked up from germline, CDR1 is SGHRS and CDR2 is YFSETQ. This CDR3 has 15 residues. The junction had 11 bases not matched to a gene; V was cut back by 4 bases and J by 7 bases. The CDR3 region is CASSQGDRDRNEQFF. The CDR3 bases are TGCGCCAGCAGCCAAGGTGACAGGGATAGAAATGAGCAGTTCTTC. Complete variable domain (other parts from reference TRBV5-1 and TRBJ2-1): KAGVTQTPRYLIKTRGQQVTLSCSPISGHRSVSWYQQTPGQGLQFLFEYFSETQRNKGNFPGRFSGRQFSNSRSEMNVSTLELGDSALYLCASSQGDRDRNEQFFGPGTRLTVL.

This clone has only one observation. The CDR3 nucleotides are TGCGCCAGCAGCTTGGCCGGAACAGGGCGTTCGAACACCGGGGAGCTGTTTTTT. It specifies CASSLAGTGRSNTGELFF. The rearrangement uses TRBV5-1 and TRBJ2-2; D is perhaps TRBD1 (6 bases). Trimming cost V 0 bases and J 0 bases, with 15 bases left between them. Per germline, CDR1 SGHRS and CDR2 YFSETQ. CDR3 length equals 18 residues.

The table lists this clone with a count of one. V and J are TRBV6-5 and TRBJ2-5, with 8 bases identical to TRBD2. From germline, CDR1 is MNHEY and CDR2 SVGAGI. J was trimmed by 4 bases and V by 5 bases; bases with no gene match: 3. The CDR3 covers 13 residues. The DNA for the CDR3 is TGTGCCAGCAGTACGGGGGGGCTAGAGACCCAGTACTTC. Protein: CASSTGGLETQYF.

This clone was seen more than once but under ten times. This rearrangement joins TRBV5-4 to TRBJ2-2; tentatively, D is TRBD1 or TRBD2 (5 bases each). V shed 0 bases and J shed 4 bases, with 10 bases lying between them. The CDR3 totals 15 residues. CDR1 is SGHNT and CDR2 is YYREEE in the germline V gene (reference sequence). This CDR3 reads CASSLAPGSTGELFF. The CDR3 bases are TGTGCCAGCAGCTTGGCCCCAGGGAGCACCGGGGAGCTGTTTTTT.

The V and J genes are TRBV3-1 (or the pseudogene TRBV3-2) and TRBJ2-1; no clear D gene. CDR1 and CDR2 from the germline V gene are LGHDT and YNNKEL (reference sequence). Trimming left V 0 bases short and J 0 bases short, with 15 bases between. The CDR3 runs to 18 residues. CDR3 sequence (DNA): TGTGCCAGCAGCCAAGATGCCCCCCTGGGTTCCTCCTACAATGAGCAGTTCTTC. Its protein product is CASSQDAPLGSSYNEQFF.

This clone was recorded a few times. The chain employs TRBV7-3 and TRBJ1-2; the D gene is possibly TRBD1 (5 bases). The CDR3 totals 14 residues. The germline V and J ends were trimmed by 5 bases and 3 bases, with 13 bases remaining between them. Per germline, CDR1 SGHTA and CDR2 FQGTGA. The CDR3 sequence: CASSQQGGDYGYTF. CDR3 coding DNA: TGTGCCAGCAGCCAGCAGGGAGGGGACTATGGCTACACCTTC.

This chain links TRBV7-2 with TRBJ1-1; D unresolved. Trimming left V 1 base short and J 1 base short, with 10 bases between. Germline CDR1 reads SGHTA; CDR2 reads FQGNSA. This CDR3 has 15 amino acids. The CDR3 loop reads CASSLEPGPNTEAFF. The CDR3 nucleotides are TGTGCCAGCAGCTTAGAGCCAGGACCGAACACTGAAGCTTTCTTT.

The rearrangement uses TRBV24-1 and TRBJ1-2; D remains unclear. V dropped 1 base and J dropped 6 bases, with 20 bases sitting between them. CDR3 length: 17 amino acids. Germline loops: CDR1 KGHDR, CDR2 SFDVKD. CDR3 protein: CATSDLIWQSRTDGYTF. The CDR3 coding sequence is TGTGCCACCAGTGATTTAATTTGGCAGAGTCGGACGGATGGCTACACCTTC.

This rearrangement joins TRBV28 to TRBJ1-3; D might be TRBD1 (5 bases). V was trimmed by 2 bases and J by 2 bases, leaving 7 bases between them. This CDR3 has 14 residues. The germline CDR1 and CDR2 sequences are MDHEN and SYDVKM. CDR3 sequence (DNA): TGTGCCAGCAGTTTAAGGGGTACTGGAAACACCATATATTTT. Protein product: CASSLRGTGNTIYF. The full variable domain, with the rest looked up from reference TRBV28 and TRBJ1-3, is DVKVTQSSRYLVKRTGEKVFLECVQDMDHENMFWYRQDPGLGLRLIYFSYDVKMKEKGDIPEGYSVSREKKERFSLILESASTNQTSMYLCASSLRGTGNTIYFGEGSWLTVV.

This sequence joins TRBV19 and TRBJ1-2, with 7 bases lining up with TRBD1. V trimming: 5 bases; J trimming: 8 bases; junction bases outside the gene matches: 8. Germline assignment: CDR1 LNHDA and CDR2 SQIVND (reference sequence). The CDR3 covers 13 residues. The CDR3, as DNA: TGTGCCAGTAGTTTTGACAGGGTCTACGGCTACACCTTC. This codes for CASSFDRVYGYTF. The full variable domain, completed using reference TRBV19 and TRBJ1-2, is DGGITQSPKYLFRKEGQNVTLSCEQNLNHDAMYWYRQDPGQGLRLIYYSQIVNDFQKGDIAEGYSVSREKKESFPLTVTSAQKNPTAFYLCASSFDRVYGYTFGSGTRLTVV.

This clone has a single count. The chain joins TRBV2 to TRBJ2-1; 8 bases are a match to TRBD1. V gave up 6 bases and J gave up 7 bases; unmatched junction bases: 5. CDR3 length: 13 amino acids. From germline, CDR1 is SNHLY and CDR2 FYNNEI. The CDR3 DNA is TGTGCCAGCAGCGACAGGGGTTTGAATGAGCAGTTCTTC. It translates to CASSDRGLNEQFF.

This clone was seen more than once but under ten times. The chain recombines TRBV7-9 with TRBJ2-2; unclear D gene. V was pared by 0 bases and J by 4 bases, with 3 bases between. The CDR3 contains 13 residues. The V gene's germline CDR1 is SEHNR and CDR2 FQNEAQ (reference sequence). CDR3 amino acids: CASSLAGTGELFF. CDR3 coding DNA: TGTGCCAGCAGCTTAGCAGGCACCGGGGAGCTGTTTTTT.

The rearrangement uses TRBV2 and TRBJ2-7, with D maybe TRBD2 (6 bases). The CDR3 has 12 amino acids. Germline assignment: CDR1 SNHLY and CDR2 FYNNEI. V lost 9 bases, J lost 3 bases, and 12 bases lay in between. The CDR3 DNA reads TGTGCCAGTAACCACGGGGGCTACGAGCAGTACGTC. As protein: CASNHGGYEQYV.

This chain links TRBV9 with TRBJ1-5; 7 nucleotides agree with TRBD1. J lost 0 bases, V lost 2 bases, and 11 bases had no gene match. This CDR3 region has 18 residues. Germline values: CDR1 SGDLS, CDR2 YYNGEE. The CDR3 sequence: CASSVPRDRGYSNQPQHF. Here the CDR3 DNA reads TGTGCCAGCAGCGTCCCCCGGGACAGAGGTTATAGCAATCAGCCCCAGCATTTT.

CDR3 sequence: CASSLTSKSTGELFF. For the CDR3, the DNA is TGTGCCAGCAGCTTAACGTCCAAGAGCACCGGGGAGCTGTTTTTT. This chain joins TRBV7-3 and TRBJ2-2; no definite D call. The germline V gene encodes CDR1 SGHTA and CDR2 FQGTGA. This CDR3 region has 15 residues. Trimming left V 0 bases short and J 4 bases short, with 9 bases between.

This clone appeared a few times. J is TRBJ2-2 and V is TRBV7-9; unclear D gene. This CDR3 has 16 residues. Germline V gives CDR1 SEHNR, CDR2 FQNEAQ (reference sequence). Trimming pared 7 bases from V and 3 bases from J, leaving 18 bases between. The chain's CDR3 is CASTFLSSMYTGELFF. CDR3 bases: TGTGCCAGCACCTTCTTATCGTCCATGTACACCGGGGAGCTGTTTTTT.

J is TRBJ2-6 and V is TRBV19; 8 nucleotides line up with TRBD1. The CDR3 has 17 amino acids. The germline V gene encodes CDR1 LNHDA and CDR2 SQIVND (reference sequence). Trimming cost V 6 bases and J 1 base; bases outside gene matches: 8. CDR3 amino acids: CASRKDRGRSGANVLTF. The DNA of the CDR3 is TGTGCCAGTAGAAAAGACAGGGGTAGGTCTGGGGCCAACGTCCTGACTTTC.

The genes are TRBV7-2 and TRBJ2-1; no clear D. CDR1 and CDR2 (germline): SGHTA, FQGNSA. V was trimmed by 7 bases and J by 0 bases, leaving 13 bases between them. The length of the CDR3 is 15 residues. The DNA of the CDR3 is TGTGCCAGCACCCAGCTGATACTCTCCTACAATGAGCAGTTCTTC. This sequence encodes CASTQLILSYNEQFF.